This T cell receptor beta chain was sequenced during a study of blood T cells in healthy people across ages (dated by TCRdb to the mid-2010s). Study-wide context: Template switching captured roughly one uniquely barcoded TCR beta cDNA molecule per two T cells in model experiments. Using deep sequencing normalized with unique cDNA molecular identifiers, the study measured how TCR beta repertoire diversity changes with age. The donors were divided into four age groups: young (average roughly 15 years), middle-aged (about 40), aged (approximately 62) and long-lived (about 79). Donors of different ages were randomly distributed across sequencing lanes to avoid experimental bias. Using the same blood draw, the study looked at two additional independent replicas of 1 million unique cDNA reads for two donors, one aged 18 to 30 and the other aged 80 or older. The investigation overall reported the following: As age increased, observed TCR beta diversity per million T cells dropped in a roughly linear way, and a significant reduction was already evident by age 40. Donor CMV infection status was unknown, potentially confounding age-related changes in expanded clonotypes. Conclusive comparison of naive and antigen-experienced compartments was prevented by the profiling of bulk unsorted PBMCs. Observed TCR beta diversity correlated strongly with the percentage of naive T cells measured by flow cytometry. Total diversity estimates from one million sequenced T cells were considered lower bounds and underestimates. Compared with the aged group, the long-lived group had more naive CD4+ T cells, fewer expanded clones and increased TCR diversity, suggesting age selection.

Spanning cysteine to phenylalanine, the CDR3 consists of 13 amino acids. Only the CDR3 part of the read is kept: 39 bases, read in frame from the first base. As encoded in the germline V gene (reference sequence), CDR1 is LNHNV while CDR2 is YYDKDF. A distance of 10 bases separates the germline ends of V and J, which lose 4 bases and 4 bases respectively. The receptor library was made with 5' RACE. Instrument on record: Illumina HiSeq 2500. A second PCR of roughly 7 to 11 cycles was performed with a sample-barcoded 5' primer and a J-beta primer mix. A unique molecular identifier was introduced onto each TCR beta cDNA molecule by a template-switch 5' adaptor carrying 12 random nucleotides. At least 2.5 million CDR3-containing paired-end reads were obtained from each sample. The Mint cDNA synthesis kit, primed by a TRBC-specific oligonucleotide, was used to synthesize first-strand cDNA from all RNA. All cDNA was treated with uracil-DNA glycosylase and then went through a first 18-cycle PCR with the universal primers M1SS and BC2_uni_R. In the original analysis: For normalization, 1 million high-quality reads, each with a distinct molecular identifier, were randomly selected from each sample. Instead of being binned into consensus sequences, reads with shared molecular identifiers were discarded. CDR3 identification, clonotype clustering and error correction used MiTCR with a Q25 quality threshold and the strictest error-elimination algorithm. A nonparametric unseen species model using Euler transformation provided a lower-bound estimate of total TCR beta diversity. Through fastp at Q25 and MiXCR, TCRdb rebuilt clones from the public reads, retaining in-frame beta chains. Each entry is one CDR3 protein sequence, shown with its most common DNA and genes. TCRdb, not the original authors, processed these V and J calls. The sample yields fewer than 900,000 distinct CDR3 sequences; under 40% were counted once. Jointly, the top ten make up 13% of the sample.

This clonotype turned up a few times. Its antigen is still unknown. No base-level quality is on record; no much larger clone is a single base apart. Systemically healthy Caucasian individuals from Russia, roughly 40 in total and aged about 6 to 90 years, were included as donors. Ten milliliters of peripheral blood were collected from each donor into EDTA-treated Vacutainer tubes. PBMCs were isolated by Ficoll-Paque density-gradient centrifugation, with at least 6.5 million obtained per sample. Total RNA was extracted from PBMCs with Trizol reagent, with at least 6 micrograms obtained per sample. The percentages of naive CD45RAhigh/CD27high T cells were determined by flow cytometry on a PBMC aliquot from every donor.

In this chain, TRBV15 is recombined with TRBJ2-5, with TRBD2 as a weak D call on 6 bases. The TCR comes from a man aged 18 to 35 in good health. Sequencing input: blood. The base sequence is TGTGCCACCAGCACCCACGGGGGAGAGACCCAGTACTTC. This sequence encodes CATSTHGGETQYF.